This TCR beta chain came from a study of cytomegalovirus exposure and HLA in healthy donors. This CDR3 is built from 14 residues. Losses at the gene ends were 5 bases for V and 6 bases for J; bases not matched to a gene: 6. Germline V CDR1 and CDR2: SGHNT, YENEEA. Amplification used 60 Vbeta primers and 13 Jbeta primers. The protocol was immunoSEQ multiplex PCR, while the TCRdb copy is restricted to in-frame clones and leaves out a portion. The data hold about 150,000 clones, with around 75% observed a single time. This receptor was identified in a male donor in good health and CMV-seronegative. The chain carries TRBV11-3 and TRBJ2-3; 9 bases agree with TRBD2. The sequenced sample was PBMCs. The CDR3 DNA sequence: TGTGCCAGCAGCCATCGGACTAGCGTCGATACGCAGTATTTT. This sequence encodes CASSHRTSVDTQYF.